Sequencing of this T cell receptor beta chain was carried out in a study of T cell responses to AZD1222 COVID-19 vaccine. At the level of the study: Second-dose timings of about 4 or about 12 weeks were pooled. Notes on the study in general: AZD1222 recipients seropositive at baseline numbered only 5 or 6. Females outnumbered males among donors, who were mostly white British; clonal diversity was possibly underestimated. Two doses of AZD1222 preceded a rise in Spike-specific TCR breadth and depth.

The assay was immunoSEQ multiplex PCR, and TCRdb's table has in-frame clones only and misses some. The table records 130,000 to 150,000 clones, 93% of them present only once. CDR1 and CDR2 from the germline V gene are SGHNT and YYREEE (reference sequence). This CDR3 region has 17 residues. With 1 base removed from V and 8 bases from J, the gap between germline ends came to 19 bases. A note on this clone: Its matching antigen is unknown.

This sequence originates from an adult in good health. Here the sequenced sample was peripheral blood, taken on day 0 of AZD1222 vaccination. This chain joins TRBV5-4 and TRBJ1-6; D possibly corresponds to TRBD1 (5 bases). The CDR3 protein is CASSLSETPLGDSPLHF. CDR3 bases: TGTGCCAGCAGCTTGAGTGAGACTCCTCTAGGGGATTCACCCCTCCACTTT. The full variable domain, completed using reference TRBV5-4 and TRBJ1-6, is ETGVTQSPTHLIKTRGQQVTLRCSSQSGHNTVSWYQQALGQGPQFIFQYYREEENGRGNFPPRFSGLQFPNYSSELNVNALELDDSALYLCASSLSETPLGDSPLHFGNGTRLTVT.